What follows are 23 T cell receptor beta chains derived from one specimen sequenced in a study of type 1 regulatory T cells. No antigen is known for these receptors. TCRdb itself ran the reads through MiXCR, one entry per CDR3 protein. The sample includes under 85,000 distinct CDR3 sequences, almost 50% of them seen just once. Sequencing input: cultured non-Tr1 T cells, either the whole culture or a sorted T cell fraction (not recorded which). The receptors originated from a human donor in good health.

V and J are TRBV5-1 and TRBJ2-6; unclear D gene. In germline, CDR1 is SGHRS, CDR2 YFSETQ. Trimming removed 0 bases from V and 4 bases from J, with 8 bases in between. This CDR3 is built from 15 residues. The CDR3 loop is CASSLEGAGANVLTF. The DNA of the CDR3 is TGCGCCAGCAGCTTGGAAGGTGCAGGGGCCAACGTCCTGACTTTC.

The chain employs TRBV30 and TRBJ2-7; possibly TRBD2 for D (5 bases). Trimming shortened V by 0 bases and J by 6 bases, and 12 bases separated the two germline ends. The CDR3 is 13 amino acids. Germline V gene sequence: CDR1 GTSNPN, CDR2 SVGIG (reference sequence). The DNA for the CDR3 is TGTGCCTGGAGTGTAAGCGAGGGTCTCGAGCAGTACTTC. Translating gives CAWSVSEGLEQYF.

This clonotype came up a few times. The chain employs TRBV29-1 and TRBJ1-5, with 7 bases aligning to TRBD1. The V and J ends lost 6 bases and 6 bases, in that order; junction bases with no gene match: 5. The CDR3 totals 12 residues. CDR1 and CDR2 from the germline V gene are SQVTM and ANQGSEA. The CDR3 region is CSVGGGGQPQHF. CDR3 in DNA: TGCAGCGTCGGAGGGGGCGGTCAGCCCCAGCATTTT.

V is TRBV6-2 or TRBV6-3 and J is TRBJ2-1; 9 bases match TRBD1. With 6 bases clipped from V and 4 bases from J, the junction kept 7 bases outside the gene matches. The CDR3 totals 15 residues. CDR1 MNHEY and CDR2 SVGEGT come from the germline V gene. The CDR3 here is CASRSTGGGYNEQFF. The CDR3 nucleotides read TGTGCCAGCAGGAGCACAGGGGGCGGATACAATGAGCAGTTCTTC.

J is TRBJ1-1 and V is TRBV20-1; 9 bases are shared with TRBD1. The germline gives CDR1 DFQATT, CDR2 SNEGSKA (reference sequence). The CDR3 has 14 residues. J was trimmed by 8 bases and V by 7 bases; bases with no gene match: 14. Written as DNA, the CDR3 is TGCAGTGTTTCTCCGGGACAGGGAACGAACGAAGCTTTCTTT. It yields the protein CSVSPGQGTNEAFF.

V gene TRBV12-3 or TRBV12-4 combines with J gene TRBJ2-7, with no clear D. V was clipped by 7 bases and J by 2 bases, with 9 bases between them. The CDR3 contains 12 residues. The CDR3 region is CASTQNTYEQYF. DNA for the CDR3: TGTGCCAGCACACAAAATACCTACGAGCAGTACTTC.

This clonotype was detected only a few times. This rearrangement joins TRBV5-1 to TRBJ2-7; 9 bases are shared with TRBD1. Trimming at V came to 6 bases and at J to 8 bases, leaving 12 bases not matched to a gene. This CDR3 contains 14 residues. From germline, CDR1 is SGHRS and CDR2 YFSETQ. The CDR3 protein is CASTLRDRDPKQYF. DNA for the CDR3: TGCGCCAGCACCCTTCGGGACAGGGATCCTAAGCAGTACTTC.

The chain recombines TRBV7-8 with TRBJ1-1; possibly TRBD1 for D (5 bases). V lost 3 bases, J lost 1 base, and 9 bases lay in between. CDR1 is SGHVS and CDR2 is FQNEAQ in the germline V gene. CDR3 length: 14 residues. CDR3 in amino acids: CASSFGHQNTEAFF. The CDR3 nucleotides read TGTGCCAGCAGCTTTGGACACCAGAACACTGAAGCTTTCTTT.

CDR3 DNA: TGTGCCAGCAGTGCCCTGTCCGGGGCTACGGAGGAGCAGTACTTC. This sequence encodes CASSALSGATEEQYF. The J gene is TRBJ2-7, the V gene TRBV6-1, with D perhaps given as TRBD1 or TRBD2 (5 bases each). Germline V CDR1 and CDR2: MNHNS, SASEGT. The CDR3 length is 15 residues. Trimming stripped 4 bases from V and 7 bases from J, with 20 bases between.

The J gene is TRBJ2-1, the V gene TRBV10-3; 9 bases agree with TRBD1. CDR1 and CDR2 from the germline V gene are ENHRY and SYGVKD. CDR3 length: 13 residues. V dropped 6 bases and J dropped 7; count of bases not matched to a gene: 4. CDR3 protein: CAISGTGNNEQFF. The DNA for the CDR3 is TGTGCCATCAGCGGGACAGGGAATAATGAGCAGTTCTTC.

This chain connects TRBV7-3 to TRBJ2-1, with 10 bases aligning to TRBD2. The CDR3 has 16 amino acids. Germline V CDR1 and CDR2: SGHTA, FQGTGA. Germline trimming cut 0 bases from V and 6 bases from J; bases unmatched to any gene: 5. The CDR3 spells CASSLTSGGLLNEQFF. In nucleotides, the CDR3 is TGTGCCAGCAGCTTAACTAGCGGGGGGCTGCTCAATGAGCAGTTCTTC.

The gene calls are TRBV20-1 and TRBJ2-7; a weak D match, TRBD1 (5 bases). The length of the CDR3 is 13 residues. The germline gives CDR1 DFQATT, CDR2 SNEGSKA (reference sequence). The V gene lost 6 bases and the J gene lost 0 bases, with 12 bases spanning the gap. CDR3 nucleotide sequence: TGCAGTGCAGAACCACAGGTCTCCTACGAGCAGTACTTC. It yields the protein CSAEPQVSYEQYF.

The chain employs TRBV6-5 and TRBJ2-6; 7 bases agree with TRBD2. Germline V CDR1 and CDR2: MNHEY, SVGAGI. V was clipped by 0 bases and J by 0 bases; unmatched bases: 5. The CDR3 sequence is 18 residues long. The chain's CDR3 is CASSYSGGSLSGANVLTF. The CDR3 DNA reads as TGTGCCAGCAGTTACTCGGGGGGGAGCCTCTCTGGGGCCAACGTCCTGACTTTC.

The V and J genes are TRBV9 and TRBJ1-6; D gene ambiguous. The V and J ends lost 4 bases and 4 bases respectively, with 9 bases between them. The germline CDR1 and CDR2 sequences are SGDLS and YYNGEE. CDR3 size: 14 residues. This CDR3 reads CASSLTPYNSPLHF. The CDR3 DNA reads TGTGCCAGCAGCCTTACCCCGTATAATTCACCCCTCCACTTT.

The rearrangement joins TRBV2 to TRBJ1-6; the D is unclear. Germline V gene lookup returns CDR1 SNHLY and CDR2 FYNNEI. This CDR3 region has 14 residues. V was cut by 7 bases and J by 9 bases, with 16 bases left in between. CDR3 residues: CASTSQDRVSPLHF. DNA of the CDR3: TGTGCCAGCACCTCCCAGGACCGGGTTTCACCCCTCCACTTT.

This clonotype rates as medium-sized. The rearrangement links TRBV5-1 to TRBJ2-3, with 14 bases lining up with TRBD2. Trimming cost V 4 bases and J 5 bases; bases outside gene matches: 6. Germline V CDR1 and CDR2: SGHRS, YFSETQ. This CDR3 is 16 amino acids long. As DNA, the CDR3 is TGCGCCAGCAGCCGCGGGACTAGCGGGGGAGAAGATACGCAGTATTTT. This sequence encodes CASSRGTSGGEDTQYF.

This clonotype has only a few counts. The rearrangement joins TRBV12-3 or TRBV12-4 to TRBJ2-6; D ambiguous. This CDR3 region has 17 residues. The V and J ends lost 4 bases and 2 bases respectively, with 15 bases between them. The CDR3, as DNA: TGTGCCAGCAGTTCCTGGGTCGGTAGGGCTGGGGCCAACGTCCTGACTTTC. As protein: CASSSWVGRAGANVLTF.

The CDR3 DNA sequence: TGCAGCGGCAGCCGCGGAAATGAGCAGTTCTTC. Protein sequence: CSGSRGNEQFF. The chain uses TRBV29-1 and TRBJ2-1; D is unresolved. V dropped 7 bases and J dropped 7 bases, with 11 bases sitting between them. This CDR3 region has 11 residues. Germline loops: CDR1 SQVTM, CDR2 ANQGSEA.

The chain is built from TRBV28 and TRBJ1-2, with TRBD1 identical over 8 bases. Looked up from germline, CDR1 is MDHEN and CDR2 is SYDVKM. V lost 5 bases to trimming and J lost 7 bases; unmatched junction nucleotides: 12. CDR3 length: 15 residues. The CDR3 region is CASSHLDREESGYTF. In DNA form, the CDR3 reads TGTGCCAGCAGTCATCTGGACAGGGAGGAGAGTGGCTACACCTTC.

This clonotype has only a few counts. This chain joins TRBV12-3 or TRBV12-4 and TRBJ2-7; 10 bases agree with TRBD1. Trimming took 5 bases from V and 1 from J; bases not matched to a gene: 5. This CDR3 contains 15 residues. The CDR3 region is CASSTPGQGSYEQYF. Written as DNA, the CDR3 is TGTGCCAGCAGTACCCCGGGACAGGGGTCCTACGAGCAGTACTTC.

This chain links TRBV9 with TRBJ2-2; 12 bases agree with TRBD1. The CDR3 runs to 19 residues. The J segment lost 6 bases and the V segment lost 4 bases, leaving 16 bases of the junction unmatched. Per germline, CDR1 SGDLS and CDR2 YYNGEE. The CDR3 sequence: CASSPQKGQGARRAGELFF. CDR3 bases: TGTGCCAGCAGCCCACAAAAGGGACAGGGGGCGCGTCGCGCCGGGGAGCTGTTTTTT.

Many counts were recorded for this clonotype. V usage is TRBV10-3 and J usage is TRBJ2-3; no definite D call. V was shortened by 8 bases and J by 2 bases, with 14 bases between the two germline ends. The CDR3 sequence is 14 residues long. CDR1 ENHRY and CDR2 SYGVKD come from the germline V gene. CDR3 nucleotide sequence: TGTGCCATCGGACGTGCGAGCGACACAGATACGCAGTATTTT. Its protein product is CAIGRASDTDTQYF.

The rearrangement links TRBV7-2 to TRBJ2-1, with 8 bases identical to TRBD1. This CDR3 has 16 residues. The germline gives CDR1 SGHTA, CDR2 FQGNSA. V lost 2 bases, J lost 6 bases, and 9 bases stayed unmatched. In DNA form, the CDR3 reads TGTGCCAGCAGCTTACTCCCGGGACAGGTCGTCAATGAGCAGTTCTTC. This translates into CASSLLPGQVVNEQFF.